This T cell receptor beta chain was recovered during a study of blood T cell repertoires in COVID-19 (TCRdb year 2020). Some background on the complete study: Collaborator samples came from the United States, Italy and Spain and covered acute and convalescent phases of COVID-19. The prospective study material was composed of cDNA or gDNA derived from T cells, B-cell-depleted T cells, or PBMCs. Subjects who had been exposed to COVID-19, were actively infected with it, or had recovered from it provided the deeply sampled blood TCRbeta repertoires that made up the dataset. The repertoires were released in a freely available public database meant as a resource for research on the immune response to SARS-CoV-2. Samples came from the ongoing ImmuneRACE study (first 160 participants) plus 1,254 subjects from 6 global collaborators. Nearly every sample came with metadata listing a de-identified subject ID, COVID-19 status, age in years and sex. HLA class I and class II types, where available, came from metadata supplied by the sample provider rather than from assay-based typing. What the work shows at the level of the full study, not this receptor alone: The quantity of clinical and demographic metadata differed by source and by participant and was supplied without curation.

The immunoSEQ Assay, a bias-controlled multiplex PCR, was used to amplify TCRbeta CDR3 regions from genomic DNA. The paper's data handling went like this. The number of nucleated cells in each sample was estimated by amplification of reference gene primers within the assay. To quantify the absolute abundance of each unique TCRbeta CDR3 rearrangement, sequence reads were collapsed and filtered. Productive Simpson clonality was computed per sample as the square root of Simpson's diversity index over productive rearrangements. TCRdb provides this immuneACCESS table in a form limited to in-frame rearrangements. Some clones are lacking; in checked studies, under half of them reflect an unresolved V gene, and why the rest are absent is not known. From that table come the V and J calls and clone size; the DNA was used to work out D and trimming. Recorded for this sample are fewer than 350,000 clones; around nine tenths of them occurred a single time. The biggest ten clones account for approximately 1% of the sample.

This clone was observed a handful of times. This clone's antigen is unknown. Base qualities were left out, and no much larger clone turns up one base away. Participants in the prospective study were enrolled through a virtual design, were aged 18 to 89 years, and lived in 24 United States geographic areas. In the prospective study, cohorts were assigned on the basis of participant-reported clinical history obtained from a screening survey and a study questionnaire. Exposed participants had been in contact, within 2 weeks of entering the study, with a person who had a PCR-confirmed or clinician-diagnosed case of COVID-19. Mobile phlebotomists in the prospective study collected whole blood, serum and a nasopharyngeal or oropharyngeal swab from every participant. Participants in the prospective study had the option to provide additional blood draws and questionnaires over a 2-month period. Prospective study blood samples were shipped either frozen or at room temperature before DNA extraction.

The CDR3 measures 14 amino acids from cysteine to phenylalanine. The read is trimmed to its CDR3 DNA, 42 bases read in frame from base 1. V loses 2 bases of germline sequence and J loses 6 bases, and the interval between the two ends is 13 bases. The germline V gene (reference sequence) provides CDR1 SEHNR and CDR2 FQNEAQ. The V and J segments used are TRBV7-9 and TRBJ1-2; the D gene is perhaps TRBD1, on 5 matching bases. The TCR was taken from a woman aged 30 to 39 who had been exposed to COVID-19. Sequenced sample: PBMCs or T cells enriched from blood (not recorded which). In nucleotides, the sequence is TGTGCCAGCAGCTTACCGGATAGGGGTCATGGCTACACCTTC. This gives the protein CASSLPDRGHGYTF.